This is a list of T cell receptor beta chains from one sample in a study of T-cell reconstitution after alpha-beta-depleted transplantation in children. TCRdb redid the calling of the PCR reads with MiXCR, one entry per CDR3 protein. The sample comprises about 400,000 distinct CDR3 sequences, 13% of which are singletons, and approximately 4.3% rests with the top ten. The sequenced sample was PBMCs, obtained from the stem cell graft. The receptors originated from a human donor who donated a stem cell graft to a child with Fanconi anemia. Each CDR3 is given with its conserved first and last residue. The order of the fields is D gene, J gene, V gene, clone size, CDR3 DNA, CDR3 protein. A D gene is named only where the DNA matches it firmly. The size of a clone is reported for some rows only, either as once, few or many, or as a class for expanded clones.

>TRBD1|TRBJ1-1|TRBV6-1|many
TGTGCCAGCAGTGGAGGGACAGGGGGCATGAACACTGAAGCTTTCTTT
CASSGGTGGMNTEAFF
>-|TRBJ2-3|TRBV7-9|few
TGTGCCAGCAGCTTAAAGAACGGTCCCTCGGATACGCAGTATTTT
CASSLKNGPSDTQYF
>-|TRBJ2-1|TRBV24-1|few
TGTGCCACCAGTGACCTAGCAAAGGGTTCCAACAATGAGCAGTTCTTC
CATSDLAKGSNNEQFF
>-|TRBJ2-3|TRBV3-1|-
TGTGCCAGCAGTCCCCGCGTCACGGGACTGAGACCTACAGATACGCAGTATTTT
CASSPRVTGLRPTDTQYF
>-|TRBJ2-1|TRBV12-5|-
TGTGCTAGTGGTGGAGGGGGGGCTCCCGGCGCTGAGCAGTTCTTC
CASGGGGAPGAEQFF
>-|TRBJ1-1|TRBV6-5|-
TGTGCCAGCATCCCCTTAATCGGGGGTAGGACTGAAGCTTTCTTT
CASIPLIGGRTEAFF
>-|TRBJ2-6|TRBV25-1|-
TGTGCCAGCAGTGATCGGCCATGGAGGTCTTCCTCTGGGGCCAACGTCCTGACTTTC
CASSDRPWRSSSGANVLTF
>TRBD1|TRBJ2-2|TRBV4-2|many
TGTGCCAGCAGCCAAGATGAGGGACAGAGCAACACCGGGGAGCTGTTTTTT
CASSQDEGQSNTGELFF
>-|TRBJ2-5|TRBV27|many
TGTGCCAGCAGTTTGACGTGGAGGGAGACCCAGTACTTC
CASSLTWRETQYF
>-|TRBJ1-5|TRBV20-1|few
TGCAGTGCTAGGAACCGCGGGGGCCTTAGCAATCAGCCCCAGCATTTT
CSARNRGGLSNQPQHF
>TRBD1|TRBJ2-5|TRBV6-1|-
TGTGCCAGCAGTGTGGGGGACAGGGGATTCCAAGAGACCCAGTACTTC
CASSVGDRGFQETQYF
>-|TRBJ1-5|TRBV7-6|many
TGTGCCAGCAGCTTACAGGGTCAGCCCCAGCATTTT
CASSLQGQPQHF
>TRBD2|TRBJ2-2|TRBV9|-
TGTGCCAGCAGCCTACGAACTAGCGGAGCAACCGGGGAGCTGTTTTTT
CASSLRTSGATGELFF
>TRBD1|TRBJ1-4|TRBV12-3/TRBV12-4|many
TGTGCCAGCAGTTTAGACAGGGGCGTCGAAAAACTGTTTTTT
CASSLDRGVEKLFF
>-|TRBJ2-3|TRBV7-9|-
TGTGCCAGCAGCTTAGGATCAGGGTACACAGATACGCAGTATTTT
CASSLGSGYTDTQYF
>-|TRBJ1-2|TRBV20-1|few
TGCAGTGCTAGAGATAACAGACTTTCCAGCTCCTATGGCTACACCTTC
CSARDNRLSSSYGYTF
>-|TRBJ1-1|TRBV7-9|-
TGTGCCAGCAGCCAGGGGACTGCTACTGAAGCTTTCTTT
CASSQGTATEAFF
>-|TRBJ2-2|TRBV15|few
TGTGCCACCAGCAGAGATCTCAGGGGAACCGGGGAGCTGTTTTTT
CATSRDLRGTGELFF
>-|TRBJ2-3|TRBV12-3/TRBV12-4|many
TGTGCCAGCAGTTTAGGTGGGGGGCCAGATACGCAGTATTTT
CASSLGGGPDTQYF
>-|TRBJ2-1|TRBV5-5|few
TGTGCCAGCAGCTTGCTGGCGGGGTCCAATGAGCAGTTCTTC
CASSLLAGSNEQFF
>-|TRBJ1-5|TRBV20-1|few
TGCAGTGCGCAGGGGTGGGATCAGCCCCAGCATTTT
CSAQGWDQPQHF
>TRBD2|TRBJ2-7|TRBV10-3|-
TGTGCCTCCCGGACTAGCGGGGAGGACGAGCAGTACTTC
CASRTSGEDEQYF
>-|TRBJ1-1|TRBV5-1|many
TGTGCCAGCAGCTTAATCGGCGGGAACACTGAAGCTTTCTTT
CASSLIGGNTEAFF
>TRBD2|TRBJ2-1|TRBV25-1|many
TGTGCCAGCAGCCCTCTAGCGGCCAATGAGCAGTTCTTC
CASSPLAANEQFF
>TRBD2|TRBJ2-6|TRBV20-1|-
TGCAGTGCCCCAGCTAGCGGGGGGGCCTCTGGGGCCAACGTCCTGACTTTC
CSAPASGGASGANVLTF
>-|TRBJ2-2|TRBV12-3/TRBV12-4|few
TGTGCCAGCAGTTCAGCACTAGTACCCGGGGAGCTGTTTTTT
CASSSALVPGELFF
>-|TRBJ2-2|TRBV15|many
TGTGCCACCAGCAGAAGGTCCGGGGAGCTGTTTTTT
CATSRRSGELFF
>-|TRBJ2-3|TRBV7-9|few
TGTGCCAGCAGCTTGATAAGCCCTGCCACAGATACGCAGTATTTT
CASSLISPATDTQYF
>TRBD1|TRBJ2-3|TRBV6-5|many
TGTGCCAGCAGTCGACAGGGGGCTCTGGATACGCAGTATTTT
CASSRQGALDTQYF
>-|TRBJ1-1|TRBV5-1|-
TGCGCCAGCAGCTTGTTCCCGGGAAGAGGAACTGAAGCTTTCTTT
CASSLFPGRGTEAFF
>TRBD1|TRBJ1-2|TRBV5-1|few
TGCGCCAGCAGCACGCGGACAGGGGGCTCCTATGGCTACACCTTC
CASSTRTGGSYGYTF
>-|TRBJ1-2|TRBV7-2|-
TGTGCCAGCAGCTTCTCGGCCTATGGCTACACCTTC
CASSFSAYGYTF
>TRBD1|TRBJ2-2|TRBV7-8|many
TGTGCCAGCACCGCGACAGGGGCGCTTACCTTATACACCGGGGAGCTGTTTTTT
CASTATGALTLYTGELFF
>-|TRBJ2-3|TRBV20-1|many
TGCAGTGCCCAAACTCGGGGGGATACGCAGTATTTT
CSAQTRGDTQYF
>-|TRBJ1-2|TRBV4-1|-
TGCGCCAGCAGCCAAGGGGGGCCAGCTCCCTATGGCTACACCTTC
CASSQGGPAPYGYTF
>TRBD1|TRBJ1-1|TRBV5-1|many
TGCGCCAGCAGCCAGCTGACAGGGCAGAACACTGAAGCTTTCTTT
CASSQLTGQNTEAFF
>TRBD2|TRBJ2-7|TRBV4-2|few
TGTGCCAGCAGCCATGGCGGGGGGGCCTACGAGCAGTACTTC
CASSHGGGAYEQYF
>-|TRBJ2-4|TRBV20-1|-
TGCAGTGCTTCTAGTCTAGCCAAAAACATTCAGTACTTC
CSASSLAKNIQYF